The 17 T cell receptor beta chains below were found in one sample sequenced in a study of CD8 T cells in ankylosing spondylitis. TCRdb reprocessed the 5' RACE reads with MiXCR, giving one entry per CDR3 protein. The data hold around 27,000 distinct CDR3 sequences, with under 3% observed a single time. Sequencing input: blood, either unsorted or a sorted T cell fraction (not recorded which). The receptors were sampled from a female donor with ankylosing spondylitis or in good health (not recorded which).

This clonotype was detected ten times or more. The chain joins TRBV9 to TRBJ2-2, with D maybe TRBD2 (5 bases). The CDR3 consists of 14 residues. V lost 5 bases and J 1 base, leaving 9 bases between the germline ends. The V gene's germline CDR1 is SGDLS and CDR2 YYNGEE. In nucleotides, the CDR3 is TGTGCCAGCAGAGGAAGCGGGAACACCGGGGAGCTGTTTTTT. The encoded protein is CASRGSGNTGELFF.

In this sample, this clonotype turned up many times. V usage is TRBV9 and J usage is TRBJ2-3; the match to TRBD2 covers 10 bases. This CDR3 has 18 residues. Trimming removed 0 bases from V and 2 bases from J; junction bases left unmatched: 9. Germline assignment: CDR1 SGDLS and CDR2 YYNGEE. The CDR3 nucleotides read TGTGCCAGCAGCGTAGCCCGTGGGCTAGCGGGAGACACAGATACGCAGTATTTT. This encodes CASSVARGLAGDTDTQYF.

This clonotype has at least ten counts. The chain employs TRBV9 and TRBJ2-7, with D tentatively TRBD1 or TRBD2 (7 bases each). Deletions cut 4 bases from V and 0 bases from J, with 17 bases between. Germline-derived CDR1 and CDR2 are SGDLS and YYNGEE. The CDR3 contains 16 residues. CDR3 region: CASSTGAGARSYEQYF. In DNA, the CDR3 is TGTGCCAGCAGCACAGGGGCGGGAGCGCGCTCCTACGAGCAGTACTTC.

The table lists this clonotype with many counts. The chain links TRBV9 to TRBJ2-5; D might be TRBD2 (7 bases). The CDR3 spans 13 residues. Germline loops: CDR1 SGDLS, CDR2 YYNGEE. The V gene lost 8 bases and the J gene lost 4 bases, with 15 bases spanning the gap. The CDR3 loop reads CASERGGGETQYF. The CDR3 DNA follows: TGTGCCAGTGAGCGAGGGGGGGGAGAGACCCAGTACTTC.

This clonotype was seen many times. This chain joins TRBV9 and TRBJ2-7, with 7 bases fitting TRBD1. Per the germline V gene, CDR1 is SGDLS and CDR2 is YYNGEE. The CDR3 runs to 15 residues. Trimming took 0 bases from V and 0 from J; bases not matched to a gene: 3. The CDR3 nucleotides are TGTGCCAGCAGCGTAGGGGGACAGTTCTCCTACGAGCAGTACTTC. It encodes CASSVGGQFSYEQYF.

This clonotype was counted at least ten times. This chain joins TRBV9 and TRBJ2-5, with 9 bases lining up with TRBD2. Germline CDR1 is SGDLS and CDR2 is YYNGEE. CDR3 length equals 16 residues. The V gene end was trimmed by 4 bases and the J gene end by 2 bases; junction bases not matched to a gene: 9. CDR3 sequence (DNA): TGTGCCAGCAGCTTCCGTGGTAGCGGGGGTCAAGAGACCCAGTACTTC. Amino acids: CASSFRGSGGQETQYF. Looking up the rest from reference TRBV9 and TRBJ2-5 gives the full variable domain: DSGVTQTPKHLITATGQRVTLRCSPRSGDLSVYWYQQSLDQGLQFLIQYYNGEERAKGNILERFSAQQFPDLHSELNLSSLELGDSALYFCASSFRGSGGQETQYFGPGTRLLVL.

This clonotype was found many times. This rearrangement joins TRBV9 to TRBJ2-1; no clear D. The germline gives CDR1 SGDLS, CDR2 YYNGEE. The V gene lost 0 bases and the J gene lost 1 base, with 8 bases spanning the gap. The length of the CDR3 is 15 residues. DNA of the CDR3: TGTGCCAGCAGCGTAGATCAAGGGTCCTACAATGAGCAGTTCTTC. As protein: CASSVDQGSYNEQFF.

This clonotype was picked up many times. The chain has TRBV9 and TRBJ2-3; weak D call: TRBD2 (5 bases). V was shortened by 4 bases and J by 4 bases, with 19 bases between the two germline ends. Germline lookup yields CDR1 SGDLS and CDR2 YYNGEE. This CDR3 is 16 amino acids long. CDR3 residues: CASSSRGMGRSDTQYF. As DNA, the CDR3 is TGTGCCAGCAGCTCCCGTGGGATGGGGAGATCAGATACGCAGTATTTT.

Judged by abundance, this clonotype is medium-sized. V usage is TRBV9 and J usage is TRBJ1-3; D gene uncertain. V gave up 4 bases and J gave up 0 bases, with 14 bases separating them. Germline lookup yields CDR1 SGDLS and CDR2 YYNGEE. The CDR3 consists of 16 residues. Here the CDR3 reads CASSREQPPSGNTIYF. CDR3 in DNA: TGTGCCAGCAGCAGGGAACAGCCCCCCTCTGGAAACACCATATATTTT.

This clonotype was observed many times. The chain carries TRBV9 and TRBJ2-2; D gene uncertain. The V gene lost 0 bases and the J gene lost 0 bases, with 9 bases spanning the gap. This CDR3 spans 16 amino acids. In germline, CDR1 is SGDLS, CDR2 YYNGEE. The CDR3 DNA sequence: TGTGCCAGCAGCGTAGAGCAGGTTTCGAACACCGGGGAGCTGTTTTTT. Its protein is CASSVEQVSNTGELFF.

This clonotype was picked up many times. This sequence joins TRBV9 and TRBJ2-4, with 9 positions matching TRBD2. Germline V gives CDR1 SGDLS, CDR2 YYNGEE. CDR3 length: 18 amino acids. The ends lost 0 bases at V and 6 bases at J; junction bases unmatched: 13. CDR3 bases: TGTGCCAGCAGCGTAGAGGGTAGCGGGAGTTCATCGGGAAACATTCAGTACTTC. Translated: CASSVEGSGSSSGNIQYF. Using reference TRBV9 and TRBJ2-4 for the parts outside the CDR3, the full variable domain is DSGVTQTPKHLITATGQRVTLRCSPRSGDLSVYWYQQSLDQGLQFLIQYYNGEERAKGNILERFSAQQFPDLHSELNLSSLELGDSALYFCASSVEGSGSSSGNIQYFGAGTRLSVL.

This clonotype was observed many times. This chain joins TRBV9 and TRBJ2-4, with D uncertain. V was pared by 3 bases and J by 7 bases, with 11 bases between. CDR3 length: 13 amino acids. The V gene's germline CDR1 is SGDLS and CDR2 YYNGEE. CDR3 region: CASSDTVVNIQYF. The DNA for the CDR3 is TGTGCCAGCAGCGACACCGTGGTGAACATTCAGTACTTC.

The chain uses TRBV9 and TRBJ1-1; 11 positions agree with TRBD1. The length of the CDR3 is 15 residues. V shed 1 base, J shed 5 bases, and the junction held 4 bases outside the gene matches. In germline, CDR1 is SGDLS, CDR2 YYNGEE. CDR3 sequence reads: CASSVLGTGGTEAFF. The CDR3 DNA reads TGTGCCAGCAGCGTATTGGGGACAGGGGGGACTGAAGCTTTCTTT.

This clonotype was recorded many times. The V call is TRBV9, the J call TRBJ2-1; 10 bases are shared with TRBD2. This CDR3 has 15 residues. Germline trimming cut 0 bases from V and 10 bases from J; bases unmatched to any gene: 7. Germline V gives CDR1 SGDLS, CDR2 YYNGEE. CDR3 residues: CASSVGSGGAREQFF. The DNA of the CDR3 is TGTGCCAGCAGCGTAGGAAGCGGGGGGGCGAGGGAGCAGTTCTTC.

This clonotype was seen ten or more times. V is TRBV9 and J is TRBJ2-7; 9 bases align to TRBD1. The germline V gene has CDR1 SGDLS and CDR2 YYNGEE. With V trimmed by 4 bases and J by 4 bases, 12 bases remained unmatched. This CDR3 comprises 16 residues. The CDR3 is CASSPRSQGARYEQYF. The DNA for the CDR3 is TGTGCCAGCAGCCCCCGCTCACAGGGGGCGCGATACGAGCAGTACTTC.

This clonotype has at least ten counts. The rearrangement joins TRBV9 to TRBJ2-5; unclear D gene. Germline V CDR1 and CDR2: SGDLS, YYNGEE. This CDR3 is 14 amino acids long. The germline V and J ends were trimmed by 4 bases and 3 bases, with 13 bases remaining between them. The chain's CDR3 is CASSKGREKETQYF. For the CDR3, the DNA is TGTGCCAGCAGCAAAGGGCGTGAAAAAGAGACCCAGTACTTC.

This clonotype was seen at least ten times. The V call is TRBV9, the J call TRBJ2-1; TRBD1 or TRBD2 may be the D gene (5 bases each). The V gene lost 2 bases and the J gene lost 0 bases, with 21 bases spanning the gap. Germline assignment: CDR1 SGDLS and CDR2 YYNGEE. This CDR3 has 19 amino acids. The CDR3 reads CASSVISDGTVNSYNEQFF. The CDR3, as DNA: TGTGCCAGCAGCGTTATTTCCGACGGGACCGTCAACTCCTACAATGAGCAGTTCTTC.